These T cell receptor beta chains were read from a single sample in a study of human T cells and chemical hapten exposure. Via MiXCR, TCRdb re-called the RACE reads, giving one row per CDR3 protein. The sample carries approximately 52,000 distinct CDR3 sequences, approximately 8.8% recorded once. Sequences were derived from whole blood, sampled in connection with sensitization to the hapten diphenylcyclopropenone (DPC). The receptors were gathered from a woman in her 40s with alopecia areata. Some clones in this sample may be carry-over from other donors' samples. The CDR3 runs from the conserved cysteine through the conserved F or W. D genes are given only for firm matches. Clone size appears in some rows only: once, few, many, or a class for an expanded clone.

clone_size: .
d_call: .
v_call: TRBV20-1
j_call: TRBJ1-3
cdr3_nt: TGCAGTGTAGGGGGATTTGGAAACACCATATATTTT
cdr3_aa: CSVGGFGNTIYF

clone_size: .
d_call: .
v_call: TRBV4-3
j_call: TRBJ2-7
cdr3_nt: TGCGCCAGCAGCCAAGTCTACCTCCGGACACAACCTTCCTACGAGCAGTACTTC
cdr3_aa: CASSQVYLRTQPSYEQYF

clone_size: many
d_call: TRBD1
v_call: TRBV7-9
j_call: TRBJ1-1
cdr3_nt: TGTGCCAGCAGGAACAGTTTTACAGGGGCCGCGAACACTGAAGCTTTCTTT
cdr3_aa: CASRNSFTGAANTEAFF

clone_size: large
d_call: .
v_call: TRBV25-1
j_call: TRBJ2-5
cdr3_nt: TGTGCCAGCGGACCGCCTACCGGGGCGGGGGAGACCCAGTACTTC
cdr3_aa: CASGPPTGAGETQYF

clone_size: many
d_call: TRBD1
v_call: TRBV27
j_call: TRBJ2-7
cdr3_nt: TGTGCCAGCAGAATCGACAGGGACGCCTACGAGCAGTACTTC
cdr3_aa: CASRIDRDAYEQYF

clone_size: once
d_call: TRBD1
v_call: TRBV7-2
j_call: TRBJ1-1
cdr3_nt: TGTGCCAGCAAGACTCCAGGGGGTGGAACTGAAGCTTTCTTT
cdr3_aa: CASKTPGGGTEAFF

clone_size: .
d_call: .
v_call: TRBV7-9
j_call: TRBJ2-2
cdr3_nt: TGTGCCAGCAGCTTAGTGAGGATCGGCACTTCGAACACCGGGGAGCTGTTTTTT
cdr3_aa: CASSLVRIGTSNTGELFF

clone_size: many
d_call: .
v_call: TRBV9
j_call: TRBJ1-2
cdr3_nt: TGTGCCAGCAGCGTAGGAGGAGGGTATGGCTACACCTTC
cdr3_aa: CASSVGGGYGYTF

clone_size: many
d_call: .
v_call: TRBV6-4
j_call: TRBJ2-3
cdr3_nt: TGTGCCAGCAGTCCAGCCGGGGCGGCGGATACGCAGTATTTT
cdr3_aa: CASSPAGAADTQYF

clone_size: few
d_call: TRBD2
v_call: TRBV2
j_call: TRBJ2-1
cdr3_nt: TGTGCCAGCCGCCCCTCGGCGGGGGACGATGAGCAGTTCTTC
cdr3_aa: CASRPSAGDDEQFF

clone_size: many
d_call: .
v_call: TRBV7-9
j_call: TRBJ2-1
cdr3_nt: TGTGCCAGCAGTTTACAGGAGGAGCAGTTCTTC
cdr3_aa: CASSLQEEQFF

clone_size: once
d_call: TRBD1
v_call: TRBV30
j_call: TRBJ1-2
cdr3_nt: TGTGCCTGGGGAGCCCGGGACAGGGGATTATATGGCTACACCTTC
cdr3_aa: CAWGARDRGLYGYTF

clone_size: many
d_call: TRBD2
v_call: TRBV20-1
j_call: TRBJ2-7
cdr3_nt: TGCAGTGCTAGAGATGCGGGGGGCATCTACGAGCAGTACTTC
cdr3_aa: CSARDAGGIYEQYF

clone_size: .
d_call: TRBD1
v_call: TRBV5-1
j_call: TRBJ2-3
cdr3_nt: TGCGCCAGCAGCGCTCCACAGGGGCCAGATACGCAGTATTTT
cdr3_aa: CASSAPQGPDTQYF

clone_size: .
d_call: TRBD2
v_call: TRBV7-9
j_call: TRBJ2-1
cdr3_nt: TGTGCCAGCAGCGATATACCCTCCTTAGCGGGGGCAATCGATGAGCAGTTCTTC
cdr3_aa: CASSDIPSLAGAIDEQFF

clone_size: .
d_call: TRBD2
v_call: TRBV12-5
j_call: TRBJ2-2
cdr3_nt: TGTGCTAGTGGTTCCGCCAAGACTAGCGCTAACACCGGGGAGCTGTTTTTT
cdr3_aa: CASGSAKTSANTGELFF

clone_size: many
d_call: .
v_call: TRBV21-1
j_call: TRBJ2-1
cdr3_nt: TGTGCCAGACCCCGGGGACGCTCCTACAATGAGCAGTTCTTC
cdr3_aa: CARPRGRSYNEQFF

clone_size: .
d_call: .
v_call: TRBV7-9
j_call: TRBJ1-5
cdr3_nt: TGTGCCAGCAGCCTTAAGGGGGATCAGCCCCAGCATTTT
cdr3_aa: CASSLKGDQPQHF

clone_size: .
d_call: .
v_call: TRBV27
j_call: TRBJ1-1
cdr3_nt: TGTGCCAGCAGTTTAAAGTGGGGCGCGGACACTGAAGCTTTCTTT
cdr3_aa: CASSLKWGADTEAFF

clone_size: few
d_call: .
v_call: TRBV6-1
j_call: TRBJ1-6
cdr3_nt: TGTGCCAGCAGCAACAGGGAAGGGTCACCCCTCCACTTT
cdr3_aa: CASSNREGSPLHF

clone_size: many
d_call: .
v_call: TRBV20-1
j_call: TRBJ2-7
cdr3_nt: TGCAGTGCTGAGCATGGATCATCCTACGAGCAGTACTTC
cdr3_aa: CSAEHGSSYEQYF

clone_size: many
d_call: .
v_call: TRBV20-1
j_call: TRBJ2-3
cdr3_nt: TGCAGTGCTAGTGACGGGCCCCTCTATGAATATACGCAGTATTTT
cdr3_aa: CSASDGPLYEYTQYF

clone_size: few
d_call: .
v_call: TRBV20-1
j_call: TRBJ1-6
cdr3_nt: TGCAGTGCTAGACCAGGGAGTAGTGACTCTTCACCCCTCCACTTT
cdr3_aa: CSARPGSSDSSPLHF

clone_size: many
d_call: .
v_call: TRBV3-1
j_call: TRBJ2-7
cdr3_nt: TGTGCCAGCAGCCAAGGGGAGGTGGTGCCGGGCTACGAGCAGTACTTC
cdr3_aa: CASSQGEVVPGYEQYF

clone_size: many
d_call: .
v_call: TRBV2
j_call: TRBJ1-2
cdr3_nt: TGTGCCAGCAGTGAGTTTGGGGGCTACACCTTC
cdr3_aa: CASSEFGGYTF

clone_size: .
d_call: .
v_call: TRBV29-1
j_call: TRBJ2-2
cdr3_nt: TGCAGCGTTGCTTGGGTCGCGAACACCGGGGAGCTGTTTTTT
cdr3_aa: CSVAWVANTGELFF

clone_size: many
d_call: .
v_call: TRBV6-1
j_call: TRBJ2-3
cdr3_nt: TGTGCCAGCAGTAACCGGGACGGAGGCGTAGATACGCAGTATTTT
cdr3_aa: CASSNRDGGVDTQYF

clone_size: many
d_call: .
v_call: TRBV12-3/TRBV12-4
j_call: TRBJ2-4
cdr3_nt: TGTGCCAGCAGTTTAGACCACCTGGGGGGATCCAAAAACATTCAGTACTTC
cdr3_aa: CASSLDHLGGSKNIQYF

clone_size: many
d_call: .
v_call: TRBV20-1
j_call: TRBJ1-1
cdr3_nt: TGCAGTGCGCGCGAGGTACGGGACACTGAAGCTTTCTTT
cdr3_aa: CSAREVRDTEAFF

clone_size: .
d_call: .
v_call: TRBV10-3
j_call: TRBJ2-5
cdr3_nt: TGTGCCATCAGTAGGCCGGGAGAGACCCAGTACTTC
cdr3_aa: CAISRPGETQYF

clone_size: few
d_call: .
v_call: TRBV11-2
j_call: TRBJ2-3
cdr3_nt: TGTGCCAGCAGCCAGGCTTGGGGGCAAAGTGATACGCAGTATTTT
cdr3_aa: CASSQAWGQSDTQYF

clone_size: many
d_call: .
v_call: TRBV12-3/TRBV12-4
j_call: TRBJ2-1
cdr3_nt: TGTGCCAGCAGTCCCGGAGTCCAGTACAATGAGCAGTTCTTC
cdr3_aa: CASSPGVQYNEQFF

clone_size: many
d_call: .
v_call: TRBV11-2
j_call: TRBJ1-2
cdr3_nt: TGTGCCAGCAGCTTAGAGGGGTGGAATGGCTACACCTTC
cdr3_aa: CASSLEGWNGYTF

clone_size: .
d_call: .
v_call: TRBV28
j_call: TRBJ2-7
cdr3_nt: TGTGCCAGCAGCCGACGTCCAGGGTTCGGTTACGAGCAGTACTTC
cdr3_aa: CASSRRPGFGYEQYF

clone_size: .
d_call: TRBD2
v_call: TRBV29-1
j_call: TRBJ2-1
cdr3_nt: TGCAGCGTTCTCCGACTAGCGAGCAATGAGCAGTTCTTC
cdr3_aa: CSVLRLASNEQFF

clone_size: .
d_call: .
v_call: TRBV9
j_call: TRBJ2-1
cdr3_nt: TGTGCCAGCAGCGTTGGGACGGACTACAATGAGCAGTTCTTC
cdr3_aa: CASSVGTDYNEQFF

clone_size: many
d_call: TRBD1
v_call: TRBV2
j_call: TRBJ2-6
cdr3_nt: TGTGCCAGCAGTGCGACAGGGGTCTCTGGGGCCAACGTCCTGACTTTC
cdr3_aa: CASSATGVSGANVLTF

clone_size: .
d_call: .
v_call: TRBV12-3/TRBV12-4
j_call: TRBJ2-7
cdr3_nt: TGTGCCAGCACCCGCCGGCAGGGTACAGACGAGCAGTACTTC
cdr3_aa: CASTRRQGTDEQYF

clone_size: many
d_call: .
v_call: TRBV6-2/TRBV6-3
j_call: TRBJ2-6
cdr3_nt: TGTGCCAGCAGCGCCCGACAGGCTACCCTCTCTGGGGCCAACGTCCTGACTTTC
cdr3_aa: CASSARQATLSGANVLTF

clone_size: many
d_call: TRBD1
v_call: TRBV29-1
j_call: TRBJ1-2
cdr3_nt: TGCAGCGTTGAAGGATCGACAGGGGCCGTCTATGGCTACACCTTC
cdr3_aa: CSVEGSTGAVYGYTF

clone_size: many
d_call: .
v_call: TRBV7-3
j_call: TRBJ1-2
cdr3_nt: TGTGCCAGCAGCCAAGCCGGGGGCGGCTATGGCTACACCTTC
cdr3_aa: CASSQAGGGYGYTF

clone_size: many
d_call: .
v_call: TRBV3-1
j_call: TRBJ1-1
cdr3_nt: TGTGCCAGCAGTCAGCTGGAGAACACTGAAGCTTTCTTT
cdr3_aa: CASSQLENTEAFF

clone_size: many
d_call: .
v_call: TRBV3-1
j_call: TRBJ1-1
cdr3_nt: TGTGCCAGCAGCCACCCCTCTATTAGGCCTGAAGCTTTCTTT
cdr3_aa: CASSHPSIRPEAFF

clone_size: many
d_call: TRBD1
v_call: TRBV18
j_call: TRBJ1-1
cdr3_nt: TGTGCCAGCTCGTATTCTGGACAGGGGACTGAAGCTTTCTTT
cdr3_aa: CASSYSGQGTEAFF

clone_size: few
d_call: TRBD2
v_call: TRBV20-1
j_call: TRBJ2-5
cdr3_nt: TGCAGTGCTAGAGCACCACTCACTAGCGGGGGGGCCCCCCAGTACCAAGAGACCCAGTACTTC
cdr3_aa: CSARAPLTSGGAPQYQETQYF

clone_size: many
d_call: .
v_call: TRBV6-6
j_call: TRBJ1-1
cdr3_nt: TGTGCCAGCATTCGGGGCCCGAACACTGAAGCTTTCTTT
cdr3_aa: CASIRGPNTEAFF

clone_size: many
d_call: .
v_call: TRBV7-2
j_call: TRBJ2-7
cdr3_nt: TGTGCCAGCAGCTTAGTTCCCGGTGGACGGGCCTACGAGCAGTACTTC
cdr3_aa: CASSLVPGGRAYEQYF

clone_size: many
d_call: TRBD1
v_call: TRBV6-4
j_call: TRBJ2-2
cdr3_nt: TGTGCCAGCAGTCCGGGACAGGGGTCCCCCGGGGAGCTGTTTTTT
cdr3_aa: CASSPGQGSPGELFF

clone_size: few
d_call: TRBD2
v_call: TRBV12-5
j_call: TRBJ2-5
cdr3_nt: TGTGCTAGTGGTGGACTAGCGGGGAAGGTTGAGACCCAGTACTTC
cdr3_aa: CASGGLAGKVETQYF

clone_size: few
d_call: .
v_call: TRBV7-6
j_call: TRBJ2-7
cdr3_nt: TGTGCCAGCAGCTTAGCCCCGTATGACGAGCAGTACTTC
cdr3_aa: CASSLAPYDEQYF

clone_size: many
d_call: TRBD1
v_call: TRBV12-3/TRBV12-4
j_call: TRBJ1-1
cdr3_nt: TGTGCCAGCAGGCCGGGACAGAAGAACACTGAAGCTTTCTTT
cdr3_aa: CASRPGQKNTEAFF

clone_size: few
d_call: .
v_call: TRBV7-6
j_call: TRBJ1-1
cdr3_nt: TGTGCCAGCAGCCCCCTTGCAGGAGGAGCTACTGAAGCTTTCTTT
cdr3_aa: CASSPLAGGATEAFF

clone_size: .
d_call: TRBD1
v_call: TRBV12-3/TRBV12-4
j_call: TRBJ2-7
cdr3_nt: TGTGCCAGCAGCTTTGGACAGGGGGCTGTCGAGCAGTACTTC
cdr3_aa: CASSFGQGAVEQYF